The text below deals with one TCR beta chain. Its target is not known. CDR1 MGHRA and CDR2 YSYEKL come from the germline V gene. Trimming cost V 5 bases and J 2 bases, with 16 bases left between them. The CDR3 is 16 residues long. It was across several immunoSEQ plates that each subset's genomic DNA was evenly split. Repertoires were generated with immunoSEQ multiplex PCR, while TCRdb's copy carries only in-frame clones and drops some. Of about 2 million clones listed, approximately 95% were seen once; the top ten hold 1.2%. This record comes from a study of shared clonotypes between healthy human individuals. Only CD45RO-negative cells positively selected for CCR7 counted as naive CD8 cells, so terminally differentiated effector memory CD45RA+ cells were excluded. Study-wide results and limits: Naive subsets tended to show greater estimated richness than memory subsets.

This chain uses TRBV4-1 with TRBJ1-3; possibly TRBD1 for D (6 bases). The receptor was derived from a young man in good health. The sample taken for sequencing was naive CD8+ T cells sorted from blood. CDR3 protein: CASSFRLTGPGNTIYF. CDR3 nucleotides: TGCGCCAGCAGCTTCCGCCTTACAGGGCCTGGAAACACCATATATTTT.